The source of this T cell receptor beta chain is a study of T-cell memory formation after mild COVID-19 (dated by TCRdb to the early 2020s). The study in broad terms: TCR sequence clusters from the two donors were found to be largely donor specific. In a couple of donors, T-cell clones that expanded and contracted after mild COVID-19 were tracked by sequencing TCRalpha and TCRbeta repertoires over time. Two young, previously healthy adult volunteers made up the cohort, one male and one female. Beyond this particular receptor, the publication reports: The second-wave clones that peaked on day 37 were not confirmed to be SARS-CoV-2 specific. Contracting CD4+ clones appeared mostly in the CM and EM memory subsets, whereas CD8+ clones were enriched in EMRA. Balanced CD4/CD8 phenotypes were observed for clones contracting from day 15 to 85, whereas a bias towards CD4+ was observed for a second wave of clones expanding from day 15 to 37. Only a couple of mild cases were covered in the study, and larger cohorts including severe cases with pre-infection samples were considered necessary. Some responding clones were detected in pre-infection memory, which suggested that pre-existing cross-reactive memory T cells had joined the SARS-CoV-2 response.

Ficoll-Paque density gradient centrifugation was the method used to isolate PBMCs. Sequencing used an Illumina NovaSeq 6000. TCRalpha and TCRbeta cDNA libraries were built by 5'RACE with constant-segment primers, adding sample barcodes and unique molecular identifiers. RNA was extracted from every sample with Trizol reagent. The libraries were amplified in two PCR steps, and the second step added a second sample barcode and Illumina TruSeq adapters. Libraries were sequenced on an Illumina NovaSeq with 2 x 150 bp paired-end reads. The authors' analysis ran thus. Reads were demultiplexed and collapsed into UMI-guided consensus sequences with migec v1.2.7. With mixcr v2.1.11, UMI consensuses were aligned to TRA and TRB V and J templates and assembled into clonotypes. A clonotype was counted as expanded or contracted only when both edgeR and NoisET called the clonotype significant, with the noise models trained on biological replicates. edgeR calls used a false discovery rate-adjusted p below 0.01 and a log2 fold-change threshold of 1. As an exploratory analysis of dynamics, max-normalized trajectories of the 1000 most abundant clonotypes were examined by PCA with hierarchical clustering. Separately sequenced CD4+ and CD8+ repertoires were used to assign a CD4 or CD8 phenotype to each responding clone. The raw public reads went through TCRdb reprocessing: fastp at Q25, MiXCR clone calling, in-frame beta chains kept. CDR3 protein sequences are deduplicated, and each keeps its most common genes and DNA. TCRdb's processing, not the authors', yielded these V and J calls. The sample yields around 440,000 distinct CDR3 sequences; 15% to 20% were counted once. 10% to 15% of the sample belongs to the ten largest clones.

This clonotype was seen repeatedly, ten times or more. No antigen is known for it. Qualities for individual bases were not recorded, and no much larger clone is one base off. CDR1 and CDR2 are drawn from the germline V gene: KGHSH, LQKENI. From its cysteine to its phenylalanine, the CDR3 spans 15 amino acids. This entry keeps only the CDR3 DNA: 45 bases, framed from base 1. The trim is 3 bases for V and 0 bases for J, with a gap of 9 bases between the germline ends. The sequence was obtained from an adult woman who had mild COVID-19 (a few samples of this study predate the infection). The sample titles of this study are shuffled in the database, so cell type and time point are left out; the donor was told from shared clones. The rearranged segments are TRBV18 and TRBJ2-1, with no confidently assigned D gene. The sequenced sample consisted of PBMCs or a T cell subset sorted from them (not recorded which). The CDR3: CASSPQASSYNEQFF. In nucleotides, the sequence is TGTGCCAGCTCACCCCAAGCGAGCTCCTACAATGAGCAGTTCTTC.